Reported below is one T cell receptor (beta chain). What antigen it recognizes has not been identified. It has no much larger one-base neighbor in the sample; base qualities were not kept. The source of the sample is a study of blood T cell repertoires in COVID-19 (dated by TCRdb to the early 2020s). Regarding the complete study: The collaborator samples originated in the United States, Italy and Spain and spanned the acute and convalescent phases of COVID-19. The prospective study material was composed of cDNA or gDNA derived from T cells, B-cell-depleted T cells, or PBMCs. The dataset comprised deeply sampled blood TCRbeta repertoires from subjects exposed to, actively infected with, or recovered from COVID-19. The repertoires were released in a freely available public database meant as a resource for research on the immune response to SARS-CoV-2. Samples came from the ongoing ImmuneRACE study (first 160 participants) plus 1,254 subjects from 6 global collaborators. The sample metadata nearly always contained a de-identified subject ID, COVID-19 status, age in years and sex. Where available, HLA class I and class II types were obtained from metadata supplied by the sample provider rather than from assay-based typing.

TCRbeta CDR3 regions were amplified from genomic DNA using the immunoSEQ Assay, a bias-controlled multiplex PCR. Concerning the study's data processing: Nucleated cell counts per sample were estimated from amplification of reference gene primers within the assay. Sequence reads were collapsed and filtered to measure the absolute abundance of every unique TCRbeta CDR3 rearrangement. For each sample, productive Simpson clonality was calculated by taking the square root of Simpson's diversity index across productive rearrangements. TCRdb limited this immuneACCESS table to in-frame rearrangements with V and J called. A share of clones is missing; checked studies link under half to unresolved V genes, and the rest is unexplained. V, J and clone size reflect that table, while D and trimming were determined from the DNA. This sample holds about 240,000 clones; more than 75% were observed only once. The ten largest clones represent around 12% of the sample.

Overall results and qualifications from the work: How much clinical and demographic metadata was included differed by source and by participant, and the metadata was provided uncurated.

Each collaborating institution followed its own protocols to collect whole blood in K2EDTA tubes. For TCRbeta analysis, collaborator samples were shipped as frozen whole blood, as isolated PBMCs, or as DNA extracted from either sample type. Inclusive of the bounding cysteine and phenylalanine, the CDR3 is 16 residues long. Of all the DNA, just the CDR3 is kept, 48 bases in frame from base 1. V drops 4 bases and J drops 8 bases, leaving 23 bases in between. The germline V gene (reference sequence) gives CDR1 as LGHDT and CDR2 as YNNKEL. The receptor chain draws on TRBV3-1 (or the pseudogene TRBV3-2) and TRBJ1-2, with no confident D gene call. This TCR came from a woman in her sixties with active or convalescent COVID-19. Sequencing was performed on peripheral blood. The nucleotide sequence is TGTGCCAGCAGCCTCAGATCGATAGGCCTTTCGGGGGGCTACACCTTC. Its translation reads: CASSLRSIGLSGGYTF.